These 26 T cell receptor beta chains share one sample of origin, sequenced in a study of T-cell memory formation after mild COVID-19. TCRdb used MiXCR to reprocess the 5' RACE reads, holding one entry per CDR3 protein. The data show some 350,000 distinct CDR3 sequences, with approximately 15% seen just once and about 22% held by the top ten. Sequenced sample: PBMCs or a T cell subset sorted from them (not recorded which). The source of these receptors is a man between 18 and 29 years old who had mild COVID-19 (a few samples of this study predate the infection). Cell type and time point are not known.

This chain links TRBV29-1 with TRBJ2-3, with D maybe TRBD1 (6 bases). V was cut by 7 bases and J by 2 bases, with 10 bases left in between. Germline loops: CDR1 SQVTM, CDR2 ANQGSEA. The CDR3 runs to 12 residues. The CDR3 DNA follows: TGCAGCGCCCGGACAGACACAGATACGCAGTATTTT. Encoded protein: CSARTDTDTQYF.

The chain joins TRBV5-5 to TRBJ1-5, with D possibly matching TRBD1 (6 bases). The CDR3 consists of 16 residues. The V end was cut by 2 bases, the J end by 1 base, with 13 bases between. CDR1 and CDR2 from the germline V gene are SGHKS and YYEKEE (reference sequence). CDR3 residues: CASSFGQHGSNQPQHF. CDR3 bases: TGTGCCAGCAGCTTCGGACAGCATGGCAGCAATCAGCCCCAGCATTTT.

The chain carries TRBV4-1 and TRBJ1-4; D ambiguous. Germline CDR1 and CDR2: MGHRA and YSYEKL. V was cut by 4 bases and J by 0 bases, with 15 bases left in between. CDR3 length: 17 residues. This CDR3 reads CASSPRGIDATNEKLFF. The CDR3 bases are TGCGCCAGCAGCCCCCGGGGTATTGATGCAACTAATGAAAAACTGTTTTTT.

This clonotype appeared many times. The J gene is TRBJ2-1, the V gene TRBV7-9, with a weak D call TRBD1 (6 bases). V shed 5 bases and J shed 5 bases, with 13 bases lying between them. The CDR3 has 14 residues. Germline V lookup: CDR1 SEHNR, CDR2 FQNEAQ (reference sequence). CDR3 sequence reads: CASSGLGQHNEQFF. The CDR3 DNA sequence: TGTGCCAGCAGCGGCTTAGGACAGCACAATGAGCAGTTCTTC.

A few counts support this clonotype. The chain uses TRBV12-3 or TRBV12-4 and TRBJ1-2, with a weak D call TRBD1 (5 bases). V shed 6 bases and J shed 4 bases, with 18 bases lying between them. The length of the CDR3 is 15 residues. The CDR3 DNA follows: TGTGCCAGCAGCTCCATGCAGGGTGACGCCTATGGCTACACCTTC. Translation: CASSSMQGDAYGYTF.

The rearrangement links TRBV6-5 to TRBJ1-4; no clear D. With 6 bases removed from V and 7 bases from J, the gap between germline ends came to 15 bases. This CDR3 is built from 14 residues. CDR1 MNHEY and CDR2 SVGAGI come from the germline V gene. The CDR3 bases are TGTGCCAGCAGAACCCACGGATATGGTGAAAAACTGTTTTTT. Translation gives CASRTHGYGEKLFF.

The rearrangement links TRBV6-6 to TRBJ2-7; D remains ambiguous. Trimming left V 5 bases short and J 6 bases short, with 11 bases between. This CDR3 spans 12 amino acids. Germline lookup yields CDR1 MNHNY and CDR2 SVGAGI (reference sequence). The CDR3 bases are TGTGCCAGCAGTGGCCAAGGGCGCGAGCAGTACGTC. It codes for CASSGQGREQYV.

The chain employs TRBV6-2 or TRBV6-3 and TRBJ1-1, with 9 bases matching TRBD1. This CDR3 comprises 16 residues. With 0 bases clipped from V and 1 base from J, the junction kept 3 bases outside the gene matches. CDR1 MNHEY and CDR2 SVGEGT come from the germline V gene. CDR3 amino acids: CASSYSPDRGNTEAFF. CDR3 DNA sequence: TGTGCCAGCAGTTACTCGCCGGACAGGGGGAACACTGAAGCTTTCTTT.

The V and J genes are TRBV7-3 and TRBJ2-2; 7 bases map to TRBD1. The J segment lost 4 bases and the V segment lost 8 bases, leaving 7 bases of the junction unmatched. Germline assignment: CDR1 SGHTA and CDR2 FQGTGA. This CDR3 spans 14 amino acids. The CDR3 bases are TGTGCCAGCCGACCGGGACAGATCACCGGGGAGCTGTTTTTT. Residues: CASRPGQITGELFF. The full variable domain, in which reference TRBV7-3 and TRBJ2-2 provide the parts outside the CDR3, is GAGVSQTPSNKVTEKGKYVELRCDPISGHTALYWYRQSLGQGPEFLIYFQGTGAADDSGLPNDRFFAVRPEGSVSTLKIQRTERGDSAVYLCASRPGQITGELFFGEGSRLTVL.

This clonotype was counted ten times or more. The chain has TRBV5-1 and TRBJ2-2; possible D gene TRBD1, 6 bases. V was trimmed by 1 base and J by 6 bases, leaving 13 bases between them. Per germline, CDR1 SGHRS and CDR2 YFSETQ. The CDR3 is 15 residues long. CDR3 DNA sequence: TGCGCCAGCAGCTTGTCACAGGGAAGCCCCGGGGAGCTGTTTTTT. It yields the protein CASSLSQGSPGELFF.

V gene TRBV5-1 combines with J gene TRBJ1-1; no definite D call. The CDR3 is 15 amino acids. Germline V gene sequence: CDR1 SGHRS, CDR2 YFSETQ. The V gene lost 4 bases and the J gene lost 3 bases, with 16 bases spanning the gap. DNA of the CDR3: TGCGCCAGCAGCCAGGAGGACCCGGCGGACACTGAAGCTTTCTTT. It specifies CASSQEDPADTEAFF.

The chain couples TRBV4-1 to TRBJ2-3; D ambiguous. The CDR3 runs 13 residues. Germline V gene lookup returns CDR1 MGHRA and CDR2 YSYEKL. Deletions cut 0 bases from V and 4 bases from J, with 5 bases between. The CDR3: CASSQDFSDTQYF. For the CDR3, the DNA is TGCGCCAGCAGCCAAGATTTTTCAGATACGCAGTATTTT.

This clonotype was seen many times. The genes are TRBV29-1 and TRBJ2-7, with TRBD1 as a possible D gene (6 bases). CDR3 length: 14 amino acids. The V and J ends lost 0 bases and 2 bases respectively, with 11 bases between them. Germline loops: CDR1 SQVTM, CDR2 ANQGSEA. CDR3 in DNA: TGCAGCGTTGAAGATCGTGAGGGGGCCTACGAGCAGTACTTC. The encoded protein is CSVEDREGAYEQYF.

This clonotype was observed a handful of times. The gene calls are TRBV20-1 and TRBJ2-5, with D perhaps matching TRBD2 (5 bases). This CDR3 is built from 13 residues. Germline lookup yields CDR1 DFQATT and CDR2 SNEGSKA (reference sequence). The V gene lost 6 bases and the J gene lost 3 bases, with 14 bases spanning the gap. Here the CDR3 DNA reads TGCAGTGCCGGGAAGGAGGCGAAAGAGACCCAGTACTTC. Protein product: CSAGKEAKETQYF.

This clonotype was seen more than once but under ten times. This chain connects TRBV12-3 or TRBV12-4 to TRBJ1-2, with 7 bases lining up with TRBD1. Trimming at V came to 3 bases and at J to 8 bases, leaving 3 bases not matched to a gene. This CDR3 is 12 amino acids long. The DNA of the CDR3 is TGTGCCAGCAGTTTTTCGACAGGGGGCTACACCTTC. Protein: CASSFSTGGYTF.

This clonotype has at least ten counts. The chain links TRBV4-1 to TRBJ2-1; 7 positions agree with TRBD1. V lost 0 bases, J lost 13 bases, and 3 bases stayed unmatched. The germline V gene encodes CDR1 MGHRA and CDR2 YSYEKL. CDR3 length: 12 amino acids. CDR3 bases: TGCGCCAGCAGCCAAGAGACAGGGCCTCAGTTCTTC. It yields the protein CASSQETGPQFF.

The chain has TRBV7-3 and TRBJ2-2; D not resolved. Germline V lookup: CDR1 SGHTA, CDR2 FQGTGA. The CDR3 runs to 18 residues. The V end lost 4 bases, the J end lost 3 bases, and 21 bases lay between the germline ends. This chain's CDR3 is CASSSRRVSATDTGELFF. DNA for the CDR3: TGTGCCAGCAGCTCCCGACGGGTGAGCGCTACAGACACCGGGGAGCTGTTTTTT.

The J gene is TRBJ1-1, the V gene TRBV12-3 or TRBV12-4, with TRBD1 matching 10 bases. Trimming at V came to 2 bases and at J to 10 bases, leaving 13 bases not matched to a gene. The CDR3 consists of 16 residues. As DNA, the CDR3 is TGTGCCAGCAGTTTAACGGGACAGGGGCTCTTGGGAGGAGCTTTCTTT. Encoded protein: CASSLTGQGLLGGAFF.

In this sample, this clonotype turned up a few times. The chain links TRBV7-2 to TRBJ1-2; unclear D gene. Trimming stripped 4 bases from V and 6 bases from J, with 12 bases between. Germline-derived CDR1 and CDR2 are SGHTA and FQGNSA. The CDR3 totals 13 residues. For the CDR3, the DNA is TGTGCCAGCAGCTGGGGTGGGGAACATGGCTACACCTTC. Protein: CASSWGGEHGYTF.

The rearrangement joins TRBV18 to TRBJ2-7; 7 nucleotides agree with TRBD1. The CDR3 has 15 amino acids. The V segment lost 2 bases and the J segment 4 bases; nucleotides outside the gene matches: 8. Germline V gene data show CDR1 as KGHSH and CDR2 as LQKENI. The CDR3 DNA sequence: TGTGCCAGCTCACCATCTTCACGACAGGGTTACGAGCAGTACTTC. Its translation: CASSPSSRQGYEQYF.

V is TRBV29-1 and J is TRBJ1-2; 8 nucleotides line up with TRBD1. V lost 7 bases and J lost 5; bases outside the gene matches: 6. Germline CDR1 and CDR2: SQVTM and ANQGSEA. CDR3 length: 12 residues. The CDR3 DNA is TGCAGCGCCGCAGGACAGGGATATGGCTACACCTTC. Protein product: CSAAGQGYGYTF.

The CDR3 protein is CASSQVRGATDNEQFF. In nucleotides, the CDR3 is TGCGCCAGCAGCCAAGTTCGCGGGGCTACGGACAATGAGCAGTTCTTC. This chain uses TRBV4-3 with TRBJ2-1; TRBD2 is a possible D gene (6 bases). This CDR3 has 16 residues. Per the germline V gene, CDR1 is LGHNA and CDR2 is YSLEER. V dropped 1 base and J dropped 5 bases, with 15 bases sitting between them.

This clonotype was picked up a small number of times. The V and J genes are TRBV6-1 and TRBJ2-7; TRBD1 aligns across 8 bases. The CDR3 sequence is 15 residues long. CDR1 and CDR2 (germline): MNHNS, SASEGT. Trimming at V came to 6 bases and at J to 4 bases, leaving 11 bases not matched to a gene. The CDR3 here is CASRFLQGVGYEQYF. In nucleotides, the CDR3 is TGTGCCAGCAGGTTCTTACAGGGGGTAGGGTACGAGCAGTACTTC.

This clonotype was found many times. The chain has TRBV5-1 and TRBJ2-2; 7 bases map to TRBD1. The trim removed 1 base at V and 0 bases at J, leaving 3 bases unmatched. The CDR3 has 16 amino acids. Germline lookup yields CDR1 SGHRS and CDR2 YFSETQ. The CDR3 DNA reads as TGCGCCAGCAGCTTGCAGGGACAGACGAACACCGGGGAGCTGTTTTTT. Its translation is CASSLQGQTNTGELFF.

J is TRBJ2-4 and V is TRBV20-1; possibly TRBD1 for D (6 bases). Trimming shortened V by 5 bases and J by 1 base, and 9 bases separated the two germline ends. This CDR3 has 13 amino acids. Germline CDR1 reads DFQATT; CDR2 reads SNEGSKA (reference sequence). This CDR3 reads CSAVRGAKNIQYF. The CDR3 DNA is TGCAGTGCTGTTAGGGGGGCCAAAAACATTCAGTACTTC.

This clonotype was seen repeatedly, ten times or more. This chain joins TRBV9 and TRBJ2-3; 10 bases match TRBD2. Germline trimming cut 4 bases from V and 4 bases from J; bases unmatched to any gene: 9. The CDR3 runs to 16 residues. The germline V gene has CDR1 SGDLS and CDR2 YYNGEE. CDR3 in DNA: TGTGCCAGCAGCTTATGGCCAAGCGGGGGGGCAGATACGCAGTATTTT. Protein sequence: CASSLWPSGGADTQYF.